There are many counts of the clone carrying this TCR beta chain. Its antigen is not known. The data are from a study of T cells after yellow fever vaccination. Points from the study as a whole: Re-detected after boosting: most primary clones, almost 98% of CD4 and around 86% of CD8.

With V trimmed by 2 bases and J by 4 bases, 5 bases remained unmatched. Per germline, CDR1 SGHRS and CDR2 YFSETQ. This CDR3 has 16 residues. TCRdb re-called the 5' RACE reads through MiXCR, storing one row per CDR3 protein. The sample has 150,000 to 200,000 distinct CDR3 sequences, approximately 11% seen once; the top ten hold 36%. The starting material was CD8+ T cells sorted from PBMCs, obtained 15 days after the yellow fever booster vaccination. The sequence came from a man aged 18 to 30 who received the YFV17D yellow fever vaccine. The genes are TRBV5-1 and TRBJ2-1, with 11 bases lining up with TRBD2. The CDR3 DNA sequence: TGCGCCAGCAGCTTCCGGCTAGCGGGGGGTTACAATGAGCAGTTCTTC. It encodes CASSFRLAGGYNEQFF.